One sample yielded the 16 T cell receptor beta chains listed below, sequenced in a study of early T cells in non-severe SARS-CoV-2 infection. TCRdb recomputed calls from the 5' RACE reads with MiXCR, one row per CDR3 protein. The table lists approximately 81,000 distinct CDR3 sequences, roughly an eighth of them singletons, with 4.5% to 7% in the top ten. The source material was whole blood. These receptors all come from an adult who was a healthcare worker with PCR-confirmed SARS-CoV-2 infection or an uninfected control (not recorded which).

The chain links TRBV14 to TRBJ1-2; 10 bases match TRBD1. Per the germline V gene, CDR1 is SGHDN and CDR2 is FVKESK. The CDR3 is 15 residues long. Trimming took 3 bases from V and 4 from J; bases not matched to a gene: 5. CDR3 amino acids: CASSQAGTGVYGYTF. The CDR3 bases are TGTGCCAGCAGCCAGGCCGGGACAGGGGTCTATGGCTACACCTTC.

The genes are TRBV19 and TRBJ1-6; D is unresolved. CDR3 size: 15 residues. In germline, CDR1 is LNHDA, CDR2 SQIVND (reference sequence). The V and J ends lost 6 bases and 0 bases respectively, with 9 bases between them. The DNA of the CDR3 is TGTGCCAGTAGCCGAGTAGCCTCCTATAATTCACCCCTCCACTTT. Its protein product is CASSRVASYNSPLHF.

CDR3 in DNA: TGCAGTGCTAGTGAACAGGGAGGTGAAAAACTGTTTTTT. Protein sequence: CSASEQGGEKLFF. The chain uses TRBV20-1 and TRBJ1-4; the D gene is possibly TRBD1 (6 bases). The CDR3 spans 13 residues. CDR1 and CDR2 (germline): DFQATT, SNEGSKA (reference sequence). Trimming shortened V by 3 bases and J by 7 bases, and 12 bases separated the two germline ends.

This clonotype was detected many times. J is TRBJ2-7 and V is TRBV27; D remains ambiguous. Germline V CDR1 and CDR2: MNHEY, SMNVEV (reference sequence). Trimming removed 7 bases at V and 0 bases at J, with 13 bases between. The CDR3 is made up of 14 amino acids. CDR3 residues: CASTLTAASYEQYF. For the CDR3, the DNA is TGTGCCAGCACCCTCACGGCTGCCTCCTACGAGCAGTACTTC.

The V call is TRBV28, the J call TRBJ2-1; 16 positions agree with TRBD2. This CDR3 is 17 amino acids long. Germline V gene lookup returns CDR1 MDHEN and CDR2 SYDVKM. V gave up 6 bases and J gave up 8 bases; unmatched junction bases: 10. CDR3: CASREGLAGGPRDEQFF. In DNA form, the CDR3 reads TGTGCCAGCAGAGAGGGACTAGCGGGAGGGCCTAGGGATGAGCAGTTCTTC.

In its sample, this clonotype was seen a few times. This chain uses TRBV7-9 with TRBJ1-4, with a weak D call TRBD1 (6 bases). The CDR3 has 18 amino acids. V was cut by 5 bases and J by 2 bases, with 21 bases left in between. Germline CDR1 SEHNR, CDR2 FQNEAQ (reference sequence). Here the CDR3 DNA reads TGTGCCAGCAGCCCGCACTCGCCACAGGGAACGACTAATGAAAAACTGTTTTTT. Translation: CASSPHSPQGTTNEKLFF.

The table lists this clonotype with a few counts. CDR3: CSADRDSGPYTEAFF. CDR3 DNA sequence: TGCAGCGCTGACCGGGACAGCGGCCCCTACACTGAAGCTTTCTTT. The genes are TRBV29-1 and TRBJ1-1, with 7 bases fitting TRBD1. CDR3 length: 15 amino acids. Germline CDR1 reads SQVTM; CDR2 reads ANQGSEA. The J segment lost 3 bases and the V segment lost 7 bases, leaving 14 bases of the junction unmatched.

The chain couples TRBV29-1 to TRBJ2-1; TRBD1 matches at 7 bases. CDR1 SQVTM and CDR2 ANQGSEA come from the germline V gene. V gave up 1 base and J gave up 4 bases; unmatched junction bases: 1. The CDR3 covers 13 residues. The chain's CDR3 is CSVEVDRYNEQFF. The CDR3, as DNA: TGCAGCGTTGAAGTGGACAGGTACAATGAGCAGTTCTTC.

There are a few counts of this clonotype. V gene TRBV24-1 combines with J gene TRBJ2-1, with 7 bases matching TRBD1. The CDR3 length is 12 residues. The germline gives CDR1 KGHDR, CDR2 SFDVKD. The trim removed 4 bases at V and 7 bases at J, leaving 0 bases unmatched. CDR3 residues: CATSEQGNEQFF. The CDR3 DNA follows: TGTGCCACCAGTGAACAGGGGAATGAGCAGTTCTTC.

At least ten counts were recorded for this clonotype. The chain uses TRBV21-1 and TRBJ2-4; the D call in the table, TRBD2, was not verified against the DNA. TRBV21-1 is noted as a pseudogene. The CDR3 spans 19 residues. CDR3 residues: CASSKRTSGTPLAKNIQYF. In DNA, the CDR3 is TGTGCCAGCAGCAAAAGGACTAGCGGGACCCCTCTAGCCAAAAACATTCAGTACTTC.

This clonotype was counted only a few times. The V gene is TRBV25-1, the J gene TRBJ2-1; 12 bases line up with TRBD2. This CDR3 has 15 residues. V gave up 7 bases and J gave up 2 bases; unmatched junction bases: 3. The V gene's germline CDR1 is MGHDK and CDR2 SYGVNS. The CDR3 here is CASNLAGGPYNEQFF. The CDR3 DNA is TGTGCCAGCAACCTAGCGGGAGGGCCCTACAATGAGCAGTTCTTC.

The chain couples TRBV7-8 to TRBJ2-3; 9 positions agree with TRBD2. Trimming at V came to 11 bases and at J to 2 bases, leaving 8 bases not matched to a gene. This CDR3 has 14 amino acids. Germline V gene data show CDR1 as SGHVS and CDR2 as FQNEAQ. This CDR3 is CASAGTSSTDTQYF. DNA for the CDR3: TGTGCCTCCGCCGGGACTAGCTCCACAGATACGCAGTATTTT.

V gene TRBV6-6 combines with J gene TRBJ2-3; 8 bases are a match to TRBD2. Trimming removed 5 bases from V and 5 bases from J; junction bases left unmatched: 12. Germline values: CDR1 MNHNY, CDR2 SVGAGI (reference sequence). CDR3 length equals 16 residues. The CDR3 DNA is TGTGCCAGCAGTCCCTCTTATAGCGGGGAAGGAGATACGCAGTATTTT. It translates to CASSPSYSGEGDTQYF.

There are many counts of this clonotype. This chain links TRBV3-1 with TRBJ1-2, with unresolved D. Germline CDR1 is LGHDT and CDR2 is YNNKEL (reference sequence). This CDR3 comprises 14 residues. The V and J ends lost 2 bases and 8 bases respectively, with 15 bases between them. In nucleotides, the CDR3 is TGTGCCAGCAGCCAACTAACGTTCGGCGGAGGCTACACCTTC. It is translated as CASSQLTFGGGYTF.

This clonotype was observed at least ten times. This chain links TRBV29-1 with TRBJ1-4, with unresolved D. CDR3 length equals 11 residues. Germline V gene lookup returns CDR1 SQVTM and CDR2 ANQGSEA. V was trimmed by 6 bases and J by 8 bases, leaving 10 bases between them. CDR3 region: CSVLLQEKLFF. The CDR3 coding sequence is TGCAGCGTCCTACTACAGGAAAAACTGTTTTTT.

The chain uses TRBV5-6 and TRBJ2-4; 9 bases are a match to TRBD2. J lost 6 bases, V lost 1 base, and 2 bases had no gene match. Germline V gives CDR1 SGHDT, CDR2 YYEEEE. The CDR3 spans 14 residues. For the CDR3, the DNA is TGTGCCAGCAGCTTGCGCGGGAGGGGAAACATTCAGTACTTC. Translated: CASSLRGRGNIQYF.